Listed below are T cell receptor beta chains from one sample, sequenced in a study of CD8 T cells in ankylosing spondylitis. One entry per CDR3 protein, called by TCRdb with MiXCR from the 5' RACE reads. The sample yields roughly 670,000 distinct CDR3 sequences, around a fifth seen once. Sequencing used blood, either unsorted or a sorted T cell fraction (not recorded which). Receptor source: a male donor with ankylosing spondylitis. Each CDR3 is given with its conserved first and last residue.

j_call v_call cdr3_aa
TRBJ2-3 TRBV5-1 CASSIGTTTDTQYF
TRBJ2-1 TRBV12-3/TRBV12-4 CASTSYLAVSSYNEQFF
TRBJ2-7 TRBV2 CASSGPDRGAQQYF
TRBJ2-4 TRBV28 CASSQSSTGRDIQYF
TRBJ1-2 TRBV29-1 CSVSGTDYGYTF
TRBJ2-1 TRBV7-9 CASGPGGEQFF
TRBJ2-7 TRBV11-2 CASSLEGFGGREQYF
TRBJ2-7 TRBV12-3/TRBV12-4 CASSLELAGVYEQYF
TRBJ1-2 TRBV15 CATRAGGIYGYTF
TRBJ1-1 TRBV19 CASNRPGSALGTEAFF
TRBJ2-3 TRBV25-1 CASSARLAGF
TRBJ2-3 TRBV12-3/TRBV12-4 CASSSGRADTQYF
TRBJ2-3 TRBV29-1 CSVERTAGTDTQYF